Listed here are 15 T cell receptor beta chains from one sample, sequenced in a study of technical replicates of blood from a few donors. TCRdb keeps only in-frame clones here, not all; method: immunoSEQ multiplex PCR. This sample has about 50,000 clones, with around 95% found just once. Sequencing was done on a sample of T cells isolated from PBMCs. Receptors were obtained from a human donor in good health.

V usage is TRBV13 and J usage is TRBJ2-3; D perhaps matches TRBD2 (5 bases). Germline V CDR1 and CDR2: PRHDT, FYEKMQ (reference sequence). The CDR3 loop spans 15 amino acids. Trimming left V 3 bases short and J 2 bases short, with 12 bases between. CDR3 in amino acids: CASSFYGIFTDTQYF. DNA of the CDR3: TGTGCCAGCAGCTTTTACGGGATCTTCACAGATACGCAGTATTTT.

V and J are TRBV18 and TRBJ1-2, with 7 bases identical to TRBD1. There are 13 residues in the CDR3. The J segment lost 5 bases and the V segment lost 5 bases, leaving 5 bases of the junction unmatched. Looked up from germline, CDR1 is KGHSH and CDR2 is LQKENI. CDR3 coding DNA: TGTGCCAGCTCAGGACAGGCGGAGTATGGCTACACCTTC. Residues: CASSGQAEYGYTF.

This clone was counted a single time. The chain uses TRBV18 and TRBJ2-5, with TRBD2 identical over 10 bases. After removal of 8 bases from V and 5 bases from J, the junction contained 14 bases not matched to a gene. CDR3 length: 16 residues. Looked up from germline, CDR1 is KGHSH and CDR2 is LQKENI. CDR3 protein: CASLRRAQREGETQYF. DNA of the CDR3: TGTGCCAGCCTCCGAAGGGCACAGCGGGAGGGCGAGACCCAGTACTTC.

This clone was seen more than once but under ten times. The J gene is TRBJ1-1, the V gene TRBV5-1; D not resolved. The V end was cut by 2 bases, the J end by 1 base, with 6 bases between. The CDR3 has 13 amino acids. Germline CDR1 reads SGHRS; CDR2 reads YFSETQ. CDR3 nucleotide sequence: TGCGCCAGCAGCTTCTCGGGGAACACTGAAGCTTTCTTT. Its translation is CASSFSGNTEAFF.

This chain joins TRBV4-2 and TRBJ2-7; perhaps TRBD2 as D (6 bases). There are 17 residues in the CDR3. The germline V gene encodes CDR1 LGHNA and CDR2 YNFKEQ. V dropped 0 bases and J dropped 1 base, with 16 bases sitting between them. The CDR3 here is CASSQEATSWRSYEQYF. The DNA for the CDR3 is TGTGCCAGCAGCCAAGAGGCAACTAGCTGGAGATCCTACGAGCAGTACTTC.

The chain carries TRBV18 and TRBJ2-7, with 12 bases that match TRBD2. The CDR3 spans 17 residues. V shed 0 bases, J shed 4 bases, and the junction held 7 bases outside the gene matches. Germline V gene data show CDR1 as KGHSH and CDR2 as LQKENI. The CDR3 DNA reads TGTGCCAGCTCACCACCTACGCGGACTAGCGGGGTATACGAGCAGTACTTC. It specifies CASSPPTRTSGVYEQYF.

The chain links TRBV7-2 to TRBJ1-3, with D possibly matching TRBD1 (6 bases). Between the trimmed V and J ends, which lost 7 bases and 3 bases, there was a span of 13 bases. The CDR3 sequence is 14 residues long. Germline values: CDR1 SGHTA, CDR2 FQGNSA. The CDR3 nucleotides are TGTGCCAGCATTATAGGGGGATATGGAAACACCATATATTTT. Protein sequence: CASIIGGYGNTIYF.

V and J are TRBV18 and TRBJ2-1; 7 positions match TRBD2. The junction had 7 bases not matched to a gene; V was cut back by 3 bases and J by 5 bases. Per germline, CDR1 KGHSH and CDR2 LQKENI. The CDR3 consists of 15 residues. The CDR3 sequence is CASSPVAGVHNEQFF. The CDR3 region has the DNA TGTGCCAGCTCACCGGTGGCGGGAGTCCACAATGAGCAGTTCTTC.

The chain employs TRBV6-1 and TRBJ2-1; 7 bases are shared with TRBD2. The CDR3 length is 15 residues. Germline CDR1 and CDR2: MNHNS and SASEGT. The trim removed 5 bases at V and 0 bases at J, leaving 4 bases unmatched. The CDR3 here is CASSSAGTSYNEQFF. CDR3 DNA: TGTGCCAGCAGTTCAGCGGGAACCTCCTACAATGAGCAGTTCTTC.

This clone was seen a single time. V usage is TRBV19 and J usage is TRBJ2-7, with TRBD2 identical over 11 bases. CDR3 length: 15 amino acids. The V and J ends lost 7 bases and 3 bases, in that order; junction bases with no gene match: 8. Germline-derived CDR1 and CDR2 are LNHDA and SQIVND (reference sequence). CDR3 bases: TGTGCCAGTAACTCGGGACTAGCGGCTGACTACGAGCAGTACTTC. Amino acids: CASNSGLAADYEQYF.

As concerns this clone: In the same sample, other DNA sequences code for this CDR3. The rearrangement links TRBV18 to TRBJ2-7; the D gene is possibly TRBD2 (5 bases). Between the trimmed V and J ends, which lost 3 bases and 3 bases, there was a span of 9 bases. The CDR3 totals 13 residues. The germline V gene has CDR1 KGHSH and CDR2 LQKENI. The DNA for the CDR3 is TGTGCCAGCTCACCGTCCGGGAACTACGAGCAGTACTTC. Translation gives CASSPSGNYEQYF.

The gene calls are TRBV28 and TRBJ2-3, with TRBD2 identical over 8 bases. The V and J ends lost 5 bases and 5 bases, in that order; junction bases with no gene match: 9. This CDR3 region has 15 residues. CDR1 MDHEN and CDR2 SYDVKM come from the germline V gene. The chain's CDR3 is CASSPDREGVDTQYF. The DNA of the CDR3 is TGTGCCAGCAGTCCCGACCGGGAGGGGGTAGATACGCAGTATTTT.

The chain has TRBV10-3 and TRBJ2-7, with D tentatively TRBD2 (5 bases). CDR3 length equals 19 residues. V was pared by 0 bases and J by 3 bases, with 24 bases between. Germline V CDR1 and CDR2: ENHRY, SYGVKD. The CDR3: CAISESLGSVGPLLYEQYF. The CDR3 DNA reads TGTGCCATCAGTGAGTCGTTGGGTAGCGTCGGGCCCCTCCTCTACGAGCAGTACTTC.

J is TRBJ1-2 and V is TRBV7-2; 7 bases align to TRBD1. The CDR3 sequence is 15 residues long. CDR1 is SGHTA and CDR2 is FQGNSA in the germline V gene. Trimming at V came to 1 base and at J to 7 bases, leaving 9 bases not matched to a gene. CDR3 protein: CASSLGDRVASGYTF. The CDR3 DNA sequence: TGTGCCAGCAGCTTAGGAGACAGGGTAGCTAGTGGCTACACCTTC.

V usage is TRBV11-3 and J usage is TRBJ2-1; 8 bases agree with TRBD2. The junction had 0 bases not matched to a gene; V was cut back by 2 bases and J by 0 bases. The CDR3 sequence is 15 residues long. Germline-derived CDR1 and CDR2 are SGHNT and YENEEA. The CDR3 is CASSLSGSSYNEQFF. Here the CDR3 DNA reads TGTGCCAGCAGCTTAAGCGGGAGCTCCTACAATGAGCAGTTCTTC.